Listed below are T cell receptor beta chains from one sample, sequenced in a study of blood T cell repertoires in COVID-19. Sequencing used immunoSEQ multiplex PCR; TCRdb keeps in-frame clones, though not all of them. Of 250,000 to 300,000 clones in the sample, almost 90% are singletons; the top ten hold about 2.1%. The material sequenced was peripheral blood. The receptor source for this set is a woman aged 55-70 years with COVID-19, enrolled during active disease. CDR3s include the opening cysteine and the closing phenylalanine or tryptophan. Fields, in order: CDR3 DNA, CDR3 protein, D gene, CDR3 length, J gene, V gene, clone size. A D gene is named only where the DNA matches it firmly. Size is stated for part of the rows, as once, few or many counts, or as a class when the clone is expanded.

TGTGCCAGTAGTATGGGGGCAGGGGGCAGATACGAGCAGTACTTC CASSMGAGGRYEQYF TRBD1 15 TRBJ2-7 TRBV19 NA
TGTGCCATCAGGTGGGACAGGGCGGGGGCTGAAGCTTTCTTT CAIRWDRAGAEAFF TRBD1 14 TRBJ1-1 TRBV10-3 NA
TGTGCCACCGTCAGGACAGGGCTTATGAACACTGAAGCTTTCTTT CATVRTGLMNTEAFF TRBD1 15 TRBJ1-1 TRBV6-5 NA
TGTGCCAGCTTCAAAGGAGTAAACACTGAAGCTTTCTTT CASFKGVNTEAFF NA 13 TRBJ1-1 TRBV2 once
TGTGCCAGCAGCTTGCACGGACAGGGCGTCTCAGACGGCTACACCTTC CASSLHGQGVSDGYTF TRBD1 16 TRBJ1-2 TRBV7-2 once
TGTGCCAGTAGTAGTAGCGGGGGGCCCTACGAGCAGTACTTC CASSSSGGPYEQYF TRBD2 14 TRBJ2-7 TRBV19 NA
TGTGCCACCGCGGGGCTACTAGCGGGGGGGAACACCGGGGAGCTGTTTTTT CATAGLLAGGNTGELFF TRBD2 17 TRBJ2-2 TRBV10-3 NA
TGTGCCAGCAGACCGGGGGGCTCCTACGAGCAGTACTTC CASRPGGSYEQYF TRBD2 13 TRBJ2-7 TRBV25-1 NA
TGCAGCGTGTTCGGGACAGGCGCTTTATTTTCTGGCTACACCTTC CSVFGTGALFSGYTF TRBD1 15 TRBJ1-2 TRBV29-1 NA
TGTGCCAGCAGCTTCGCTAGCGCCCACGAGCAGTACTTC CASSFASAHEQYF NA 13 TRBJ2-7 TRBV7-9 NA
TGTGCCAGCAGCTTAAGGGGGGACCGGTCCCACGAGCAGTACTTC CASSLRGDRSHEQYF NA 15 TRBJ2-7 TRBV7-3 NA
TGTGCCAGCTCACCAAGGACAGGTGGTAGTGAAAAACTGTTTTTT CASSPRTGGSEKLFF TRBD1 15 TRBJ1-4 TRBV18 NA
TGTGCCAGCAGTTTGGGCCAGCAAGAGACCCAGTACTTC CASSLGQQETQYF NA 13 TRBJ2-5 TRBV5-6 NA
TGTGCCAGCAGCTGGGGACAGTTTCAAGAGACCCAGTACTTC CASSWGQFQETQYF TRBD1 14 TRBJ2-5 TRBV7-8 NA
TGTGCCAGCAGCGGCCGAAGAGACAGACCCTACGAGCAGTACTTC CASSGRRDRPYEQYF NA 15 TRBJ2-7 TRBV9 NA
TGTGCCAGCATGGCGGGTTCTTGGGAGACCCAGTACTTC CASMAGSWETQYF NA 13 TRBJ2-5 TRBV3-1/TRBV3-2 NA
TGTGCCAGCTCACCACCTTCCACCTACGAGCAGTACTTC CASSPPSTYEQYF NA 13 TRBJ2-7 TRBV18 NA
TGTGCCAGCTCACCACCGGGACTGGGGGGGAACACTGAAGCTTTCTTT CASSPPGLGGNTEAFF NA 16 TRBJ1-1 TRBV18 once
TGTGCCAGCAGCCCCAGATCCTACGAGCAGTACTTC CASSPRSYEQYF NA 12 TRBJ2-7 TRBV2 NA
TGTGCCAGCAGCTTGGGGCTCGAAAGAGAAGCTTTCTTT CASSLGLEREAFF NA 13 TRBJ1-1 TRBV7-9 NA
TGCGCCAGCAGCCAAGAAAGGCAGCGGGGGGCCAATGAGCAGTTCTTC CASSQERQRGANEQFF TRBD2 16 TRBJ2-1 TRBV4-3 NA
TGTGCCAGCAGGTTAATGGCGGGGGATAATTCACCCCTCCACTTT CASRLMAGDNSPLHF NA 15 TRBJ1-6 TRBV7-2 NA